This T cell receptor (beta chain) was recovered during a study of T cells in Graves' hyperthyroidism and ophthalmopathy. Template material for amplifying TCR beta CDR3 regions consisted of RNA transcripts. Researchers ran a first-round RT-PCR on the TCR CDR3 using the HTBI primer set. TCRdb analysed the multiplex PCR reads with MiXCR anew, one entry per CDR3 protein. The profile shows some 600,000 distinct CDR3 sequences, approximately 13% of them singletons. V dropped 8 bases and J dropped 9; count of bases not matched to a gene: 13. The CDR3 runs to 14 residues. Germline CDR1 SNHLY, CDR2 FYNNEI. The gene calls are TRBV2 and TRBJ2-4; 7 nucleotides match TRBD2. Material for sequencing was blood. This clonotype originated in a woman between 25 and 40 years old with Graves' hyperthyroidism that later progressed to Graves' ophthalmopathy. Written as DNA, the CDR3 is TGTGCCAGCGCGGCCCGGGAGGCCAGAAGCATTCAGTACTTC. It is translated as CASAAREARSIQYF.